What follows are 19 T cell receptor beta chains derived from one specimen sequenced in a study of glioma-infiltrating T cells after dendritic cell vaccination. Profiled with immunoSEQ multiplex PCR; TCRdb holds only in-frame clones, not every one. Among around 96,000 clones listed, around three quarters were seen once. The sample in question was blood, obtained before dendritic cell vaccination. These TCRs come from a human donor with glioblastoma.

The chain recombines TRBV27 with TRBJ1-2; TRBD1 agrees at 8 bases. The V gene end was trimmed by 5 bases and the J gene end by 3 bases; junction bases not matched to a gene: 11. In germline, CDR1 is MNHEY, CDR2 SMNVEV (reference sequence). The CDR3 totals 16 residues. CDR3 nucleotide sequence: TGTGCCAGCAGTGCGCTCGGGCAGGGGGCTTACTATGGCTACACCTTC. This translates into CASSALGQGAYYGYTF.

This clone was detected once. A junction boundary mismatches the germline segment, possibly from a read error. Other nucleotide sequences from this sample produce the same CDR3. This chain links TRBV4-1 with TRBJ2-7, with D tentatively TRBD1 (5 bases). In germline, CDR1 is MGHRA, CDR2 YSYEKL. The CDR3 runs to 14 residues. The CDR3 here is CASSQGHPNYEQYF. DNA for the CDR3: TGCGCCAGCAGTCAAGGACACCCGAACTACGAGCAGTACTTC.

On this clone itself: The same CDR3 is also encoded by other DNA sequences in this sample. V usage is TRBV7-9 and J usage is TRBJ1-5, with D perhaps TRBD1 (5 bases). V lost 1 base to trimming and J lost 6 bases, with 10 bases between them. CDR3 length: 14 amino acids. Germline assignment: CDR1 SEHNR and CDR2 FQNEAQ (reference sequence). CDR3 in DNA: TGTGCCAGCAGCTTAGGGGGGGTCGGTCAGCCCCAGCATTTT. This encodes CASSLGGVGQPQHF.

CDR3 amino acids: CARNPFTILPLYEQYF. The CDR3 DNA reads as TGTGCCAGAAACCCGTTTACCATCCTACCCCTCTACGAGCAGTACTTC. This sequence joins TRBV5-3 and TRBJ2-7, with D hard to call. TRBV5-3 is an ORF, and what it does is uncertain. V lost 6 bases and J lost 3, with 22 bases in between. CDR3 size: 16 residues.

CDR3 DNA: TGTGCCAGCAGGCAGCCCATCCCGGGACAGGGGCGAGGCTACACCTTC. The encoded protein is CASRQPIPGQGRGYTF. The chain combines TRBV28 with TRBJ1-2; 10 bases fit TRBD1. J lost 8 bases, V lost 6 bases, and 15 bases had no gene match. Looked up from germline, CDR1 is MDHEN and CDR2 is SYDVKM. CDR3 length: 16 residues.

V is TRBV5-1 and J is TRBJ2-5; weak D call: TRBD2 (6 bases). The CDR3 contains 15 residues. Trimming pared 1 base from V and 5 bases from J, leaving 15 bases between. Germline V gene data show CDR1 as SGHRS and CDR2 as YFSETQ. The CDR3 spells CASSLSRVAGETQYF. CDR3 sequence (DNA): TGCGCCAGCAGCTTGTCCAGGGTTGCGGGGGAGACCCAGTACTTC. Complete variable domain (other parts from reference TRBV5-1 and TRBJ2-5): KAGVTQTPRYLIKTRGQQVTLSCSPISGHRSVSWYQQTPGQGLQFLFEYFSETQRNKGNFPGRFSGRQFSNSRSEMNVSTLELGDSALYLCASSLSRVAGETQYFGPGTRLLVL.

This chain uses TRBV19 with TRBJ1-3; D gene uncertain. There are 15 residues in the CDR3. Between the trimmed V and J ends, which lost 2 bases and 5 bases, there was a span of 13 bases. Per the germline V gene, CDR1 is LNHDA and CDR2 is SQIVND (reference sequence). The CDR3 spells CASSITWASRNTIYF. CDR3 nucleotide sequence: TGTGCCAGTAGTATAACATGGGCATCGAGAAACACCATATATTTT.

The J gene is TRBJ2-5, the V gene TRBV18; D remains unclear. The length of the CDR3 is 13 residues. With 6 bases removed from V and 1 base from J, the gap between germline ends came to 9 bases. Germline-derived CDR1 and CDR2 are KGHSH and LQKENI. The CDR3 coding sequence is TGTGCCAGCTCCCCGTCGTTCCAAGAGACCCAGTACTTC. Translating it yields CASSPSFQETQYF.

The DNA for the CDR3 is TGTGCCAGCAGCTTAGATAAGAGCTCCTATAATTCACCCCTCCACTTT. Translation gives CASSLDKSSYNSPLHF. The chain combines TRBV7-8 with TRBJ1-6; D uncertain. V gave up 1 base and J gave up 0 bases, with 7 bases separating them. The CDR3 consists of 16 residues. The germline V gene encodes CDR1 SGHVS and CDR2 FQNEAQ.

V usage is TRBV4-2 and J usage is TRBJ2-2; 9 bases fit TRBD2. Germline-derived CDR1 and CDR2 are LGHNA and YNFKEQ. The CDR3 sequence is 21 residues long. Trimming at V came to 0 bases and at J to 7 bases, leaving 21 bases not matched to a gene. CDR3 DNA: TGTGCCAGCAGCCAAGATCTTTTGGTTGGCGGGAGGGCCGGTGGGGTCGGGGAGCTGTTTTTT. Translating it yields CASSQDLLVGGRAGGVGELFF.

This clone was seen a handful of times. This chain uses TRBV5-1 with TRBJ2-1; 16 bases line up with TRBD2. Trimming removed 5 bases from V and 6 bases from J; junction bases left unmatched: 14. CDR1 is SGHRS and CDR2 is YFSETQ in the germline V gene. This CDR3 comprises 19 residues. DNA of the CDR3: TGCGCCAGCAGACGTGGGACTAGCGGGGGGGCCGGGCGGTTCAATGAGCAGTTCTTC. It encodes CASRRGTSGGAGRFNEQFF.

The CDR3 is CASSWGSGSNTGELFF. As DNA, the CDR3 is TGTGCCAGCAGCTGGGGTAGCGGGTCGAACACCGGGGAGCTGTTTTTT. The chain links TRBV5-4 to TRBJ2-2; TRBD2 agrees at 7 bases. The CDR3 runs to 16 residues. J was trimmed by 0 bases and V by 3 bases; bases with no gene match: 5. The germline V gene has CDR1 SGHNT and CDR2 YYREEE (reference sequence).

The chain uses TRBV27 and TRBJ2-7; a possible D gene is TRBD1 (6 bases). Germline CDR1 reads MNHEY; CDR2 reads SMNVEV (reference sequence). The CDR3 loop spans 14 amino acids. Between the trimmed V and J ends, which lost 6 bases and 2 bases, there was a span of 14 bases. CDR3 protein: CASRDQGSPYEQYF. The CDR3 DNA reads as TGTGCCAGCAGGGACCAGGGGAGCCCCTACGAGCAGTACTTC.

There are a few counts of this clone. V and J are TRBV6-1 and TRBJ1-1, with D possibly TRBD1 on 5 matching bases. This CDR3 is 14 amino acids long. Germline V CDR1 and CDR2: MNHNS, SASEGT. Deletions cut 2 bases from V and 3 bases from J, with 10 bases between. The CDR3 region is CASSELAGHTEAFF. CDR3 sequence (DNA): TGTGCCAGCAGTGAACTTGCAGGGCACACTGAAGCTTTCTTT.

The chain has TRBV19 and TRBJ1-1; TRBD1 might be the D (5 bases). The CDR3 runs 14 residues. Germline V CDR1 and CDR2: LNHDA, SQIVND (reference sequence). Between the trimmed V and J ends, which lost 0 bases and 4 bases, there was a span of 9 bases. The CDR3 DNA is TGTGCCAGTAGTATAGAGTTTCAGGGCACTGAAGCTTTCTTT. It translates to CASSIEFQGTEAFF. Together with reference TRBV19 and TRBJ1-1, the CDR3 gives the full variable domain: DGGITQSPKYLFRKEGQNVTLSCEQNLNHDAMYWYRQDPGQGLRLIYYSQIVNDFQKGDIAEGYSVSREKKESFPLTVTSAQKNPTAFYLCASSIEFQGTEAFFGQGTRLTVV.

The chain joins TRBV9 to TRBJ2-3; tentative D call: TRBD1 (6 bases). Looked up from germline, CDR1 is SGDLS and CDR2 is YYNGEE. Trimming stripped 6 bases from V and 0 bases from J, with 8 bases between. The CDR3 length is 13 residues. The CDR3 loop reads CASKGESTDTQYF. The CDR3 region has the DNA TGTGCCAGCAAGGGGGAAAGCACAGATACGCAGTATTTT.

Here the CDR3 reads CASSRASGLAGGGTQYF. DNA for the CDR3: TGTGCCAGCAGCCGGGCCTCGGGACTAGCGGGAGGGGGGACCCAGTACTTC. The chain combines TRBV7-6 with TRBJ2-5, with TRBD2 identical over 16 bases. V dropped 5 bases and J dropped 7; count of bases not matched to a gene: 10. This CDR3 has 17 residues. CDR1 SGHVS and CDR2 FNYEAQ come from the germline V gene.

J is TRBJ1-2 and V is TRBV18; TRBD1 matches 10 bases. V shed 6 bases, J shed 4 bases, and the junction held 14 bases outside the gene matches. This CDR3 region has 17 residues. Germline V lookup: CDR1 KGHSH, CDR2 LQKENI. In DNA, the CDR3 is TGTGCCAGCTCTCGGACAGGGGGAAAGACCGTCTCCTATGGCTACACCTTC. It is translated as CASSRTGGKTVSYGYTF.

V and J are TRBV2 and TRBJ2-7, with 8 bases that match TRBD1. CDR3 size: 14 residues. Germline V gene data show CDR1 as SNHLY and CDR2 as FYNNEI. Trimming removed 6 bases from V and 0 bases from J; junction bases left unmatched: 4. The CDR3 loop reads CASSWDRTSYEQYF. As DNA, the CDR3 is TGTGCCAGCAGCTGGGACAGGACCTCCTACGAGCAGTACTTC.